The next 28 T cell receptor beta chains were all read from a single sample in a study of T cell repertoires in cytomegalovirus infection. TCRdb reprocessed the reads with MiXCR, giving one entry per CDR3 protein. There are roughly 920,000 distinct CDR3 sequences in the sample; approximately 30% occur only once, and over 10% lies in the top ten. These receptors lack a known antigen. Sequenced material: cultured CD8+ T cells from PBMCs, taken from culture after CMV antigen stimulation. The receptors shown here come from a human donor in good health (CMV status not recorded). Some clones in this sample may be carry-over from other donors' samples.

V is TRBV27 and J is TRBJ1-5; perhaps TRBD1 as D (5 bases). This CDR3 is 12 amino acids long. Germline V gives CDR1 MNHEY, CDR2 SMNVEV (reference sequence). Trimming cost V 5 bases and J 13 bases, with 15 bases left between them. The CDR3 region is CASSPPRGVQHF. DNA for the CDR3: TGTGCCAGCAGTCCCCCTCGAGGGGTTCAGCATTTT.

The J gene is TRBJ1-6, the V gene TRBV7-9; 10 bases are a match to TRBD1. J gave up 3 bases and V 1 base, and 6 bases lay outside the gene matches. From germline, CDR1 is SEHNR and CDR2 FQNEAQ (reference sequence). This CDR3 contains 18 residues. The DNA of the CDR3 is TGTGCCAGCAGCTTAGGCGGACAGGGGGTCCTCTATAATTCACCCCTCCACTTT. Amino acid sequence: CASSLGGQGVLYNSPLHF.

Concerning this clonotype itself: A read error may account for a junction end that differs from germline. The chain recombines TRBV6-5 with TRBJ1-2; D might be TRBD1 (5 bases). In germline, CDR1 is MNHEY, CDR2 SVGAGI. CDR3 size: 14 residues. As DNA, the CDR3 is TGTGCCAACAGTTCCAGGGTATCTAACTATGGCTACACCTTC. It is translated as CANSSRVSNYGYTF.

This clonotype was seen more than once but under ten times. This sequence joins TRBV7-9 and TRBJ1-1, with D maybe TRBD1 (5 bases). The CDR3 covers 16 residues. Germline CDR1 is SEHNR and CDR2 is FQNEAQ (reference sequence). The germline V and J ends were trimmed by 4 bases and 8 bases, with 23 bases remaining between them. CDR3 residues: CASSSGTGTTTKEAFF. The CDR3 bases are TGTGCCAGCAGCTCAGGAACCGGGACGACGACGAAAGAAGCTTTCTTT.

The DNA for the CDR3 is TGTGCCAGCAGCCGGCAACAGGAGACTAATGAAAAACTGTTTTTT. Translated: CASSRQQETNEKLFF. The chain carries TRBV7-3 and TRBJ1-4; D may be TRBD1 (5 bases). The CDR3 is made up of 15 amino acids. Germline CDR1 is SGHTA and CDR2 is FQGTGA. The V end was cut by 5 bases, the J end by 2 bases, with 12 bases between.

This clonotype showed up many times. The chain uses TRBV7-8 and TRBJ2-1, with 9 positions matching TRBD2. Germline assignment: CDR1 SGHVS and CDR2 FQNEAQ. The CDR3 contains 14 residues. V was clipped by 5 bases and J by 7 bases; unmatched bases: 6. In DNA form, the CDR3 reads TGTGCCAGCAGCCCGGGGCTAGCGGGGAATGAGCAGTTCTTC. Its protein product is CASSPGLAGNEQFF.

The sample holds a few counts of this clonotype. The chain is built from TRBV12-3 or TRBV12-4 and TRBJ2-3; 9 bases are shared with TRBD2. The CDR3 has 16 residues. The junction had 9 bases not matched to a gene; V was cut back by 7 bases and J by 1 base. CDR3 in amino acids: CASTQWASGGTDTQYF. As DNA, the CDR3 is TGTGCCAGCACCCAATGGGCTAGCGGGGGCACAGATACGCAGTATTTT.

The chain couples TRBV7-6 to TRBJ2-2; 9 positions agree with TRBD2. The CDR3 length is 15 residues. Germline CDR1 is SGHVS and CDR2 is FNYEAQ. The junction had 6 bases not matched to a gene; V was cut back by 5 bases and J by 5 bases. CDR3 amino acids: CASSIAGGGTGELFF. DNA for the CDR3: TGTGCCAGCAGCATCGCGGGGGGGGGGACCGGGGAGCTGTTTTTT.

The rearrangement links TRBV7-9 to TRBJ2-2, with D hard to call. Germline CDR1 SEHNR, CDR2 FQNEAQ (reference sequence). V shed 11 bases and J shed 8 bases, with 12 bases lying between them. CDR3 size: 11 residues. CDR3 sequence: CAFPRTGELFF. The CDR3, as DNA: TGTGCCTTCCCGAGGACGGGGGAGCTGTTTTTT.

This clonotype was observed a few times. The V gene is TRBV19, the J gene TRBJ2-3, with 7 bases identical to TRBD2. With V trimmed by 3 bases and J by 1 base, 7 bases remained unmatched. The CDR3 extends over 16 amino acids. Per the germline V gene, CDR1 is LNHDA and CDR2 is SQIVND (reference sequence). CDR3 loop: CASSMGNSGGTDTQYF. Written as DNA, the CDR3 is TGTGCCAGTAGTATGGGTAACAGCGGGGGCACAGATACGCAGTATTTT.

This clonotype was counted between two and nine times. The chain is built from TRBV4-2 and TRBJ2-7; 7 bases line up with TRBD1. V lost 4 bases and J lost 3; bases outside the gene matches: 9. The CDR3 totals 15 residues. CDR1 and CDR2 (germline): LGHNA, YNFKEQ. CDR3 in DNA: TGTGCCAGCAGCCGCGGACAGGCCCCATACTACGAGCAGTACGTC. It yields the protein CASSRGQAPYYEQYV.

In this sample, this clonotype turned up a few times. The J gene is TRBJ2-7, the V gene TRBV6-1; TRBD2 matches at 9 bases. The CDR3 is 14 residues long. Germline V CDR1 and CDR2: MNHNS, SASEGT. V shed 1 base, J shed 7 bases, and the junction held 5 bases outside the gene matches. As DNA, the CDR3 is TGTGCCAGCAGTGAAGTAGCGGGGGCCCTAGAGCAGTACTTC. This sequence encodes CASSEVAGALEQYF.

In this sample, this clonotype turned up many times. CDR3 amino acids: CASSPGRGSYNEQFF. For the CDR3, the DNA is TGTGCCAGCAGCCCGGGGAGAGGGTCCTACAATGAGCAGTTCTTC. The rearrangement joins TRBV5-6 to TRBJ2-1; possibly TRBD2 for D (5 bases). Trimming removed 4 bases from V and 1 base from J, with 12 bases in between. CDR1 and CDR2 from the germline V gene are SGHDT and YYEEEE. The CDR3 is 15 residues long.

The V call is TRBV6-2 or TRBV6-3, the J call TRBJ2-5; TRBD1 might be the D (6 bases). The germline CDR1 and CDR2 sequences are MNHEY and SVGEGT. The CDR3 contains 15 residues. V lost 2 bases, J lost 7 bases, and 17 bases lay in between. The CDR3 DNA sequence: TGTGCCAGCAGTTACGGGGCAGGGGAGCGTGGGACCCAGTACTTC. It is translated as CASSYGAGERGTQYF.

This clonotype showed up just a few times. J is TRBJ1-1 and V is TRBV5-1; unclear D gene. The CDR3 is 13 residues long. V dropped 0 bases and J dropped 7 bases, with 10 bases sitting between them. In germline, CDR1 is SGHRS, CDR2 YFSETQ. This chain's CDR3 is CASSLGSGNEAFF. The CDR3 DNA reads as TGCGCCAGCAGCTTGGGATCAGGTAATGAAGCTTTCTTT.

In this sample, this clonotype turned up a few times. This chain joins TRBV6-6 and TRBJ2-4; D is ambiguous. Germline V CDR1 and CDR2: MNHNY, SVGAGI (reference sequence). Trimming removed 6 bases at V and 6 bases at J, with 15 bases between. The CDR3 runs to 14 residues. CDR3 coding DNA: TGTGCCAGCAGGTTAGGGATGGCTATAAACATTCAGTACTTC. Its protein is CASRLGMAINIQYF.

V is TRBV29-1 and J is TRBJ1-1, with D possibly matching TRBD1 (6 bases). CDR1 is SQVTM and CDR2 is ANQGSEA in the germline V gene. Trimming pared 7 bases from V and 7 bases from J, leaving 16 bases between. This CDR3 has 12 amino acids. In nucleotides, the CDR3 is TGCAGCGAGCAAACAGGGTTGCGTGAAGCTTTCTTT. This sequence encodes CSEQTGLREAFF.

This clonotype has just a few counts. The gene calls are TRBV28 and TRBJ2-3; 7 bases map to TRBD1. Germline trimming cut 2 bases from V and 3 bases from J; bases unmatched to any gene: 5. This CDR3 region has 15 residues. Germline CDR1 is MDHEN and CDR2 is SYDVKM. The chain's CDR3 is CASSLRQGGTDTQYF. The CDR3, as DNA: TGTGCCAGCAGTTTAAGACAGGGCGGGACAGATACGCAGTATTTT. Variable domain in full (rest from reference TRBV28 and TRBJ2-3): DVKVTQSSRYLVKRTGEKVFLECVQDMDHENMFWYRQDPGLGLRLIYFSYDVKMKEKGDIPEGYSVSREKKERFSLILESASTNQTSMYLCASSLRQGGTDTQYFGPGTRLTVL.

This clonotype was detected a few times. The chain uses TRBV7-9 and TRBJ2-7; D is unresolved. V was pared by 2 bases and J by 2 bases, with 7 bases between. Germline values: CDR1 SEHNR, CDR2 FQNEAQ (reference sequence). This CDR3 contains 13 residues. CDR3 sequence reads: CASSLKGTYEQYF. DNA for the CDR3: TGTGCCAGCAGCTTAAAGGGAACCTACGAGCAGTACTTC.

The chain uses TRBV7-9 and TRBJ1-2; D unresolved. CDR1 and CDR2 (germline): SEHNR, FQNEAQ (reference sequence). The germline V and J ends were trimmed by 7 bases and 0 bases, with 12 bases remaining between them. The CDR3 consists of 14 residues. In nucleotides, the CDR3 is TGTGCCAGCACCCTTCACACCGCTAACTATGGCTACACCTTC. It encodes CASTLHTANYGYTF.

The chain combines TRBV7-6 with TRBJ2-5; D is perhaps TRBD2 (5 bases). The germline V gene has CDR1 SGHVS and CDR2 FNYEAQ. V lost 1 base and J 2 bases, leaving 20 bases between the germline ends. CDR3 length: 18 residues. CDR3 region: CASSLESSPGFLQETQYF. The CDR3 DNA reads TGTGCCAGCAGCTTAGAGTCGTCCCCGGGATTTCTTCAAGAGACCCAGTACTTC.

This sequence joins TRBV6-2 or TRBV6-3 and TRBJ2-1; no definite D call. Trimming cost V 2 bases and J 10 bases, with 21 bases left between them. Germline CDR1 is MNHEY and CDR2 is SVGEGT. The CDR3 is 16 amino acids. CDR3 amino acids: CASSYGQVYPRVEQFF. CDR3 nucleotide sequence: TGTGCCAGCAGTTACGGGCAGGTCTACCCCCGAGTAGAGCAGTTCTTC.

The chain recombines TRBV27 with TRBJ1-5; 7 nucleotides align to TRBD1. Germline lookup yields CDR1 MNHEY and CDR2 SMNVEV (reference sequence). Trimming cost V 3 bases and J 9 bases; bases outside gene matches: 8. This CDR3 is built from 14 residues. The CDR3 is CASSLGTDLSPQHF. CDR3 DNA sequence: TGTGCCAGCAGTTTGGGGACAGACCTATCGCCCCAGCATTTT.

This clonotype was observed at least ten times. The J gene is TRBJ1-1, the V gene TRBV7-6; D is undetermined. CDR1 is SGHVS, CDR2 FNYEAQ, per germline. V lost 5 bases and J 2 bases, leaving 15 bases between the germline ends. The CDR3 covers 15 residues. The CDR3 reads CASSPPVGTNTEAFF. The CDR3 DNA reads as TGTGCCAGCAGCCCCCCTGTAGGAACCAACACTGAAGCTTTCTTT.

The chain has TRBV9 and TRBJ1-1, with no clear D. V shed 1 base and J shed 6 bases, with 10 bases lying between them. Looked up from germline, CDR1 is SGDLS and CDR2 is YYNGEE. The CDR3 sequence is 13 residues long. The CDR3 DNA reads TGTGCCAGCAGCGTACTGAAGGCCTCTGAAGCTTTCTTT. Amino acids: CASSVLKASEAFF.

This clonotype has a handful of counts. J is TRBJ2-1 and V is TRBV6-1, with 7 bases that match TRBD1. In germline, CDR1 is MNHNS, CDR2 SASEGT. The CDR3 sequence is 12 residues long. The V and J ends lost 8 bases and 7 bases, in that order; junction bases with no gene match: 5. The CDR3 protein is CASRQGVNEQFF. In nucleotides, the CDR3 is TGTGCCAGCCGCCAGGGGGTAAATGAGCAGTTCTTC.

This clonotype was counted between two and nine times. The chain couples TRBV5-4 to TRBJ2-3; 7 bases agree with TRBD2. Germline trimming cut 2 bases from V and 3 bases from J; bases unmatched to any gene: 12. The V gene's germline CDR1 is SGHNT and CDR2 YYREEE (reference sequence). The CDR3 runs 17 residues. CDR3 sequence: CASSLAGTQVETDTQYF. The CDR3 DNA reads TGTGCCAGCAGCTTAGCGGGGACCCAAGTTGAGACAGATACGCAGTATTTT.

There are a few counts of this clonotype. V gene TRBV5-4 combines with J gene TRBJ1-1, with D uncertain. The V gene lost 0 bases and the J gene lost 6 bases, with 18 bases spanning the gap. The CDR3 sequence is 16 residues long. Germline V gene sequence: CDR1 SGHNT, CDR2 YYREEE (reference sequence). The CDR3 loop reads CASSLELQRVSAEAFF. CDR3 DNA sequence: TGTGCCAGCAGCTTGGAATTACAACGGGTAAGCGCTGAAGCTTTCTTT.